One T cell receptor (beta chain) is described in this entry. Trimming took 5 bases from V and 2 from J, leaving 16 bases between them. There are 15 residues in the CDR3. Per germline, CDR1 SEHNR and CDR2 FQNEAQ (reference sequence). Method: immunoSEQ multiplex PCR; TCRdb's copy keeps in-frame clones and lacks some. The repertoire consists of under 90,000 clones, with roughly 89% occurring once and the leading ten covering 3.7%. The source of the sample is a study of T cell changes during pregnancy in multiple sclerosis. The gene calls are TRBV7-9 and TRBJ2-7; D is perhaps TRBD2 (7 bases). This clonotype was sampled from a female donor in good health, enrolled as a control in a pregnancy study. The specimen comprised peripheral blood, sampled after pregnancy. CDR3 amino acids: CASSPAGGGAYEQYF. The CDR3 region has the DNA TGTGCCAGCAGCCCGGCCGGAGGGGGGGCCTACGAGCAGTACTTC. Combining the CDR3 with reference TRBV7-9 and TRBJ2-7 gives the whole variable domain DTGVSQNPRHKITKRGQNVTFRCDPISEHNRLYWYRQTLGQGPEFLTYFQNEAQLEKSRLLSDRFSAERPKGSFSTLEIQRTEQGDSAMYLCASSPAGGGAYEQYFGPGTRLTVT.